These 25 T cell receptor beta chains came from one sample sequenced in a study of blood T cell repertoires in COVID-19. Profiled with immunoSEQ multiplex PCR; TCRdb holds only in-frame clones, not every one. Of some 69,000 clones in the sample, nearly 85% were seen once. The sample was peripheral blood. All receptors come from a woman aged 55-69 years with acute or convalescent COVID-19.

The chain has TRBV5-5 and TRBJ2-3, with a possible D match to TRBD1 (5 bases). Per germline, CDR1 SGHKS and CDR2 YYEKEE (reference sequence). The CDR3 spans 13 residues. The ends were cut back, 0 bases at V and 8 bases at J, with 10 bases in the middle. The DNA of the CDR3 is TGTGCCAGCAGCTTGGTGGGGCACGGTACGCAGTATTTT. Translation gives CASSLVGHGTQYF.

The table lists this clone with a few counts. This chain connects TRBV7-2 to TRBJ1-2; perhaps TRBD1 as D (6 bases). The CDR3 has 14 amino acids. Germline CDR1 and CDR2: SGHTA and FQGNSA. Trimming took 1 base from V and 0 from J, leaving 6 bases between them. Here the CDR3 reads CASSLGTANYGYTF. The CDR3, as DNA: TGTGCCAGCAGCTTAGGGACAGCTAACTATGGCTACACCTTC.

The chain carries TRBV11-2 and TRBJ2-7, with a possible D match to TRBD1 (6 bases). CDR3 length: 17 residues. The germline CDR1 and CDR2 sequences are SGHAT and FQNNGV. Between the trimmed V and J ends, which lost 1 base and 3 bases, there was a span of 19 bases. CDR3 nucleotides: TGTGCCAGCAGCTTAGTAGGCAGGGGAATACCGAACTACGAGCAGTACTTC. Its translation: CASSLVGRGIPNYEQYF. Based on the CDR3 plus reference TRBV11-2 and TRBJ2-7, the full variable domain is EAGVAQSPRYKIIEKRQSVAFWCNPISGHATLYWYQQILGQGPKLLIQFQNNGVVDDSQLPKDRFSAERLKGVDSTLKIQPAKLEDSAVYLCASSLVGRGIPNYEQYFGPGTRLTVT.

This chain connects TRBV27 to TRBJ2-5; 9 bases line up with TRBD2. CDR3 length equals 14 residues. Unmatched junction bases numbered 11, after V lost 8 bases and J lost 7 bases. Germline CDR1 and CDR2: MNHEY and SMNVEV (reference sequence). For the CDR3, the DNA is TGTGCCAGCTCTGAGCGGGGGGCCTGGGGGACCCAGTACTTC. It encodes CASSERGAWGTQYF.

In this sample, this clone turned up once. The chain links TRBV9 to TRBJ1-2; a weak D match, TRBD1 (5 bases). The germline CDR1 and CDR2 sequences are SGDLS and YYNGEE. V dropped 4 bases and J dropped 4 bases, with 11 bases sitting between them. The CDR3 covers 13 residues. DNA of the CDR3: TGTGCCAGCAGCTTGGGTGGGGCCTATGGCTACACCTTC. Protein: CASSLGGAYGYTF.

This sequence joins TRBV6-5 and TRBJ1-1; the match to TRBD1 covers 9 bases. Germline-derived CDR1 and CDR2 are MNHEY and SVGAGI. The CDR3 contains 14 residues. With 9 bases clipped from V and 6 bases from J, the junction kept 11 bases outside the gene matches. The chain's CDR3 is CASEKDRGSAEAFF. CDR3 DNA: TGTGCCAGTGAAAAAGACAGGGGGTCCGCTGAAGCTTTCTTT.

This rearrangement joins TRBV27 to TRBJ1-4; a weak D match, TRBD1 (5 bases). The germline CDR1 and CDR2 sequences are MNHEY and SMNVEV (reference sequence). This CDR3 region has 15 residues. Trimming took off 6 bases at V and 8 bases at J, with 19 bases between the two ends. This CDR3 is CASSPGGGYGEKLFF. CDR3 sequence (DNA): TGTGCCAGCAGCCCGGGGGGGGGATACGGCGAAAAACTGTTTTTT. Variable domain in full (rest from reference TRBV27 and TRBJ1-4): EAQVTQNPRYLITVTGKKLTVTCSQNMNHEYMSWYRQDPGLGLRQIYYSMNVEVTDKGDVPEGYKVSRKEKRNFPLILESPSPNQTSLYFCASSPGGGYGEKLFFGSGTQLSVL.

The rearrangement links TRBV5-6 to TRBJ2-5; D gene uncertain. Trimming took 1 base from V and 0 from J, leaving 4 bases between them. The germline CDR1 and CDR2 sequences are SGHDT and YYEEEE. This CDR3 contains 13 residues. CDR3: CASSLRYQETQYF. The CDR3 nucleotides read TGTGCCAGCAGCTTGCGGTACCAAGAGACCCAGTACTTC. The complete variable domain, with remaining parts taken from reference TRBV5-6 and TRBJ2-5, reads DAGVTQSPTHLIKTRGQQVTLRCSPKSGHDTVSWYQQALGQGPQFIFQYYEEEERQRGNFPDRFSGHQFPNYSSELNVNALLLGDSALYLCASSLRYQETQYFGPGTRLLVL.

V is TRBV27 and J is TRBJ1-4; TRBD1 aligns across 7 bases. The CDR3 is made up of 15 amino acids. The ends lost 6 bases at V and 5 bases at J; junction bases unmatched: 9. Germline V lookup: CDR1 MNHEY, CDR2 SMNVEV (reference sequence). CDR3 loop: CASSNRGVGNEKLFF. The CDR3 region has the DNA TGTGCCAGCAGCAACAGGGGAGTGGGAAATGAAAAACTGTTTTTT.

The V gene is TRBV2, the J gene TRBJ1-1; a weak D match, TRBD1 (5 bases). Trimming cost V 4 bases and J 0 bases, with 9 bases left between them. This CDR3 spans 14 amino acids. Germline CDR1 SNHLY, CDR2 FYNNEI. CDR3 loop: CASSVAGLNTEAFF. In DNA, the CDR3 is TGTGCCAGCAGTGTAGCGGGGCTGAACACTGAAGCTTTCTTT.

This sequence joins TRBV19 and TRBJ1-2, with 9 bases fitting TRBD1. V shed 3 bases, J shed 7 bases, and the junction held 9 bases outside the gene matches. This CDR3 contains 15 residues. Germline V CDR1 and CDR2: LNHDA, SQIVND (reference sequence). The CDR3 here is CASSIPSGQGGGYTF. The CDR3 DNA reads as TGTGCCAGTAGTATCCCCTCGGGACAGGGTGGTGGCTACACCTTC.

This chain uses TRBV5-8 with TRBJ1-1; D remains ambiguous. V lost 4 bases, J lost 5 bases, and 15 bases lay in between. From germline, CDR1 is SGHTS and CDR2 YDEGEE. The CDR3 is 14 amino acids. CDR3 protein: CASSNGRRGTEAFF. The CDR3 bases are TGTGCCAGCAGCAACGGGCGTCGAGGGACTGAAGCTTTCTTT.

The rearrangement links TRBV30 to TRBJ2-1; 14 bases match TRBD2. The CDR3 covers 21 residues. Germline CDR1 and CDR2: GTSNPN and SVGIG (reference sequence). After removal of 2 bases from V and 0 bases from J, the junction contained 15 bases not matched to a gene. The CDR3 here is CAWSTHPGLAGDYSSYNEQFF. The CDR3 nucleotides are TGTGCCTGGAGTACACATCCGGGACTAGCGGGGGATTACAGCTCCTACAATGAGCAGTTCTTC. The full variable domain, rest sourced from reference TRBV30 and TRBJ2-1, is SQTIHQWPATLVQPVGSPLSLECTVEGTSNPNLYWYRQAAGRGLQLLFYSVGIGQISSEVPQNLSASRPQDRQFILSSKKLLLSDSGFYLCAWSTHPGLAGDYSSYNEQFFGPGTRLTVL.

The chain employs TRBV30 and TRBJ2-7; TRBD1 might be the D (5 bases). Germline lookup yields CDR1 GTSNPN and CDR2 SVGIG (reference sequence). V gave up 2 bases and J gave up 6 bases, with 11 bases separating them. This CDR3 has 12 residues. CDR3 loop: CAWSQGYVEQYF. CDR3 DNA sequence: TGTGCCTGGAGTCAGGGTTACGTCGAGCAGTACTTC.

This rearrangement joins TRBV19 to TRBJ1-1, with 7 bases lining up with TRBD1. Germline assignment: CDR1 LNHDA and CDR2 SQIVND (reference sequence). The V and J ends lost 5 bases and 5 bases, in that order; junction bases with no gene match: 5. This CDR3 has 13 amino acids. CDR3 bases: TGTGCCAGTAGTCTGGCAGGGGGGACTGAAGCTTTCTTT. Amino acids: CASSLAGGTEAFF.

V usage is TRBV6-4 and J usage is TRBJ2-1, with TRBD1 matching over 9 bases. The CDR3 has 14 amino acids. CDR1 and CDR2 from the germline V gene are MRHNA and SNTAGT. V dropped 5 bases and J dropped 9; count of bases not matched to a gene: 8. In DNA form, the CDR3 reads TGTGCCAGCAGTTCTGGGACAGGGTACGGTGAGCAGTTCTTC. It yields the protein CASSSGTGYGEQFF.

CDR3 bases: TGTGCCAGCAGGGCCCTGGGACAGGGAATGTATGGCTACACCTTC. This gives the protein CASRALGQGMYGYTF. The chain carries TRBV6-5 and TRBJ1-2; 9 bases are shared with TRBD1. In germline, CDR1 is MNHEY, CDR2 SVGAGI. The CDR3 extends over 15 amino acids. Unmatched junction bases numbered 10, after V lost 6 bases and J lost 5 bases.

The V gene is TRBV5-1, the J gene TRBJ1-6; TRBD1 is a possible D gene (6 bases). V gave up 2 bases and J gave up 0 bases, with 18 bases separating them. The V gene's germline CDR1 is SGHRS and CDR2 YFSETQ. CDR3 length equals 19 residues. CDR3 nucleotide sequence: TGCGCCAGCAGCTTAGGTATGGCAGGGGACGGCTCCTATAATTCACCCCTCCACTTT. This sequence encodes CASSLGMAGDGSYNSPLHF.

This clone appeared a single time. The chain combines TRBV5-5 with TRBJ1-1; TRBD1 matches 8 bases. The CDR3 contains 15 residues. The germline CDR1 and CDR2 sequences are SGHKS and YYEKEE (reference sequence). The V gene end was trimmed by 4 bases and the J gene end by 2 bases; junction bases not matched to a gene: 7. The CDR3 DNA follows: TGTGCCAGCAGCCCTAGACAGGGGATAAACACTGAAGCTTTCTTT. It specifies CASSPRQGINTEAFF.

This sequence joins TRBV7-2 and TRBJ1-2; D possibly corresponds to TRBD1 (5 bases). With 5 bases removed from V and 6 bases from J, the gap between germline ends came to 19 bases. Germline CDR1 and CDR2: SGHTA and FQGNSA. This CDR3 has 15 amino acids. The CDR3 here is CASSTFGGGGNGYTF. In nucleotides, the CDR3 is TGTGCCAGCAGCACCTTCGGTGGGGGGGGTAATGGCTACACCTTC.

The rearrangement joins TRBV6-2 or TRBV6-3 to TRBJ2-7, with 12 bases aligning to TRBD2. Losses at the gene ends were 2 bases for V and 3 bases for J; bases not matched to a gene: 2. Germline loops: CDR1 MNHEY, CDR2 SVGEGT. The CDR3 extends over 15 amino acids. CDR3: CASSYASGRDYEQYF. The CDR3 coding sequence is TGTGCCAGCAGTTACGCTAGCGGGAGGGACTACGAGCAGTACTTC.

This sequence joins TRBV6-5 and TRBJ1-1; D may be TRBD1 (6 bases). CDR3 length: 14 residues. The germline V gene encodes CDR1 MNHEY and CDR2 SVGAGI. V was cut by 6 bases and J by 8 bases, with 19 bases left in between. The CDR3 spells CASRTIQGSPEAFF. In DNA, the CDR3 is TGTGCCAGCAGAACCATACAGGGTTCCCCAGAAGCTTTCTTT.

The chain employs TRBV7-9 and TRBJ1-1; 7 bases line up with TRBD1. The CDR3 is made up of 14 amino acids. Germline V gives CDR1 SEHNR, CDR2 FQNEAQ (reference sequence). V shed 1 base, J shed 4 bases, and the junction held 3 bases outside the gene matches. For the CDR3, the DNA is TGTGCCAGCAGCTTAGGGGGGACAGCCACTGAAGCTTTCTTT. Translating gives CASSLGGTATEAFF.

The rearrangement links TRBV15 to TRBJ1-1; D unresolved. The V end was cut by 0 bases, the J end by 5 bases, with 10 bases between. Per germline, CDR1 LNHNV and CDR2 YYDKDF (reference sequence). CDR3 length: 14 residues. CDR3 nucleotides: TGTGCCACCAGCAGAGATTTGGAAGCGACTGAAGCTTTCTTT. It translates to CATSRDLEATEAFF.

This clone showed up just once. The chain carries TRBV7-3 and TRBJ1-4; 10 nucleotides align to TRBD1. Germline V gene sequence: CDR1 SGHTA, CDR2 FQGTGA. Germline trimming cut 5 bases from V and 7 bases from J; bases unmatched to any gene: 1. This CDR3 comprises 13 residues. CDR3: CASSRDRGEKLFF. In nucleotides, the CDR3 is TGTGCCAGCAGCAGGGACAGGGGTGAAAAACTGTTTTTT.